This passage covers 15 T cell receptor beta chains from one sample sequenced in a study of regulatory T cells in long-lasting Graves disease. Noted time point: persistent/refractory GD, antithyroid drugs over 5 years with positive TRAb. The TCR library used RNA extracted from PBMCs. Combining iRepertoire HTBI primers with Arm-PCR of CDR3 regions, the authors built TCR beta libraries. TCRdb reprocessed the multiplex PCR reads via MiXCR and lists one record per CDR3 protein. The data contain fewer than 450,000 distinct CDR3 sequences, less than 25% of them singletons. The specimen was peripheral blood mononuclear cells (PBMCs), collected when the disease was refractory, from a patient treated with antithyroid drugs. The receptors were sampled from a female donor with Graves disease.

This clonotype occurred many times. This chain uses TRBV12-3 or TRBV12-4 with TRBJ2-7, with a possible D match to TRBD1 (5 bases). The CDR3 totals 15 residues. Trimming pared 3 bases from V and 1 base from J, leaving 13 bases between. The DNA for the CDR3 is TGTGCCAGCAGTTTCCCAGGGCCACTTTCCTACGAGCAGTACTTC. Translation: CASSFPGPLSYEQYF.

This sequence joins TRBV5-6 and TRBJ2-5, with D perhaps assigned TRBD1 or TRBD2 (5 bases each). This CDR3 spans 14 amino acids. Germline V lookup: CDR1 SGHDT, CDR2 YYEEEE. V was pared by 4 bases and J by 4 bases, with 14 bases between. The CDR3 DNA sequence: TGTGCCAGCAGCCCCCAGGGAGCCCGAGAGACCCAGTACTTC. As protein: CASSPQGARETQYF.

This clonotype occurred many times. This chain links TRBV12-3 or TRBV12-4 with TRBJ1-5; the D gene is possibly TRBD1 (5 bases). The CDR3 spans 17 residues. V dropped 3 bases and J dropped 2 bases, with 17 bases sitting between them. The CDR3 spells CASSFGDSFGGNQPQHF. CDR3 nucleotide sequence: TGTGCCAGCAGTTTTGGGGACTCTTTCGGTGGCAATCAGCCCCAGCATTTT.

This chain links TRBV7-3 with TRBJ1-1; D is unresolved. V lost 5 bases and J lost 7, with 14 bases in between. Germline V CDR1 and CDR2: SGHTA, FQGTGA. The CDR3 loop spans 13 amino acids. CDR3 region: CASSPGPGIEAFF. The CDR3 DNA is TGTGCCAGCAGCCCCGGCCCGGGCATTGAAGCTTTCTTT.

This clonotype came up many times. The CDR3 region is CASSLAGQGVGEKLFF. As DNA, the CDR3 is TGTGCCAGCAGCTTAGCGGGTCAGGGAGTCGGTGAAAAACTGTTTTTT. This chain joins TRBV11-2 and TRBJ1-4; D might be TRBD1 (5 bases). The V end lost 1 base, the J end lost 7 bases, and 16 bases lay between the germline ends. Germline V gene data show CDR1 as SGHAT and CDR2 as FQNNGV. The CDR3 covers 16 residues.

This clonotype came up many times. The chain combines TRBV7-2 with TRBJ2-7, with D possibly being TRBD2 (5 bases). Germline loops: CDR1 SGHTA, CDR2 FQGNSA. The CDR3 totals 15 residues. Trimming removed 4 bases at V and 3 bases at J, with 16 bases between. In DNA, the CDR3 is TGTGCCAGCAGCTCCCCCACGCTCGCGGGCTACGAGCAGTACTTC. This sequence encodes CASSSPTLAGYEQYF. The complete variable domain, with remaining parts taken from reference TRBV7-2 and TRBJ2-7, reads GAGVSQSPSNKVTEKGKDVELRCDPISGHTALYWYRQSLGQGLEFLIYFQGNSAPDKSGLPSDRFSAERTGGSVSTLTIQRTQQEDSAVYLCASSSPTLAGYEQYFGPGTRLTVT.

CDR3 in DNA: TGTGCCAGCAGTGGAGGGGTACTAGCGGGAAATACAGATACGCAGTATTTT. It translates to CASSGGVLAGNTDTQYF. J is TRBJ2-3 and V is TRBV2; 10 bases align to TRBD2. The CDR3 runs 17 residues. Trimming cost V 4 bases and J 3 bases; bases outside gene matches: 10. CDR1 is SNHLY and CDR2 is FYNNEI in the germline V gene.

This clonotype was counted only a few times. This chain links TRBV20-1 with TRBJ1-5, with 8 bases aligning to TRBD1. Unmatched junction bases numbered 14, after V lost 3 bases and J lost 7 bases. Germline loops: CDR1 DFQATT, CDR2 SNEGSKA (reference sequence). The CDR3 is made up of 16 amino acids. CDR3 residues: CSASRGLDRVEQPQHF. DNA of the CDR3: TGCAGTGCTAGTAGGGGGCTGGACAGGGTGGAGCAGCCCCAGCATTTT.

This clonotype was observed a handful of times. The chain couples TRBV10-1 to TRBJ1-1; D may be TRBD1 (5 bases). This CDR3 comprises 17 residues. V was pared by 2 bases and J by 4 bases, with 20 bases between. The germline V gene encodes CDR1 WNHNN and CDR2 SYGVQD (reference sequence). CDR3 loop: CASSETRQGGSCTEAFF. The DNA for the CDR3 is TGCGCCAGCAGTGAGACGCGGCAGGGAGGGAGTTGCACTGAAGCTTTCTTT.

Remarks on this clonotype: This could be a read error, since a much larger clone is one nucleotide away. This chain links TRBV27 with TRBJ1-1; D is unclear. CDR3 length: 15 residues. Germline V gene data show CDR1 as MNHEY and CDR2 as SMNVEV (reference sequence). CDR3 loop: CTSSPLPVKTTEAFF. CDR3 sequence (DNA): TGTACCAGCAGTCCACTCCCCGTTAAAACCACTGAAGCTTTCTTT.

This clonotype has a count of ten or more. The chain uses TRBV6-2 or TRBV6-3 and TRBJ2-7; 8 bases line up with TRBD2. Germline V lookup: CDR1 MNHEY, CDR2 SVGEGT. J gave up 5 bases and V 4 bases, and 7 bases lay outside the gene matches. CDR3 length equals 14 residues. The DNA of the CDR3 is TGTGCCAGCAGTTCTGCGGGACTAGAGGACGAGCAGTACTTC. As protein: CASSSAGLEDEQYF.

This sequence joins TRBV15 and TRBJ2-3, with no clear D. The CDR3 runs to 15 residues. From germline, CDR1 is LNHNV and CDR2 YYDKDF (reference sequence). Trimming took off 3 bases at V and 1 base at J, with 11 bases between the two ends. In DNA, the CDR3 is TGTGCCACCAGCAGGGGTCTGGTAGGCACAGATACGCAGTATTTT. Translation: CATSRGLVGTDTQYF.

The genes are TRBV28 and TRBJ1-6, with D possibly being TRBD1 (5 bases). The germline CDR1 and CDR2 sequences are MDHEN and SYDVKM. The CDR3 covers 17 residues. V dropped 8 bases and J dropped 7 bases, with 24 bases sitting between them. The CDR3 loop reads CASRSIRDGKFNSPLHF. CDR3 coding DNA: TGTGCCAGCCGATCCATCCGGGACGGAAAGTTCAATTCACCCCTCCACTTT. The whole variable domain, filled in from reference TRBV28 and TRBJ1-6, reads DVKVTQSSRYLVKRTGEKVFLECVQDMDHENMFWYRQDPGLGLRLIYFSYDVKMKEKGDIPEGYSVSREKKERFSLILESASTNQTSMYLCASRSIRDGKFNSPLHFGNGTRLTVT.

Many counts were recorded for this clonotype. The CDR3 sequence is CSARVASRGLRSYEQYF. In nucleotides, the CDR3 is TGCAGTGCTAGAGTTGCATCGCGGGGTCTACGCTCCTACGAGCAGTACTTC. The J gene is TRBJ2-7, the V gene TRBV20-1, with D possibly TRBD2 on 6 matching bases. Germline V CDR1 and CDR2: DFQATT, SNEGSKA (reference sequence). Trimming took off 1 base at V and 0 bases at J, with 19 bases between the two ends. The CDR3 consists of 17 residues.

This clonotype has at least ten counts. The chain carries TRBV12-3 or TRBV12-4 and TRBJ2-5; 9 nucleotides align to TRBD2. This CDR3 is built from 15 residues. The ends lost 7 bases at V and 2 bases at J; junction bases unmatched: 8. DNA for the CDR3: TGTGCCAGCATCCTGTCGCTAGCGGGACAAGAGACCCAGTACTTC. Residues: CASILSLAGQETQYF.